Listed here are 8 T cell receptor beta chains from one sample, sequenced in a study of blood T cells in healthy people across ages (dated by TCRdb to 2014 to 2015). The library was obtained by 5' RACE. Sequencing instrument: Illumina HiSeq 2500. A second PCR of roughly 7 to 11 cycles was run with a J-beta primer mix and a sample-barcoded 5' primer. TCRdb cleaned the public reads at Q25 with fastp, built clones with MiXCR and kept in-frame beta chains. Each CDR3 protein appears once, grouped with its most common genes and DNA. The sample data list fewer than 1,200,000 distinct CDR3 sequences, and roughly 24% of these were observed just once. The ten most abundant clones make up 0.65% to 0.75% of the sample. Separately, the same data were catalogued under a study of T cells of mothers and their children.

Sequencing input: blood. All receptors derive from a girl aged 2-10 years in good health.

With respect to this clonotype: Mismatch with germline at one junction end may stem from a read error. The V and J genes are TRBV18 and TRBJ1-1; 8 bases map to TRBD1. The germline V gene has CDR1 KGHSH and CDR2 LQKENI. The CDR3 length is 15 residues. The CDR3 spells CASSRDRQGPRETFF. CDR3 DNA: TGTGCCAGCTCACGGGACCGACAGGGGCCACGTGAAACTTTCTTT.

J is TRBJ2-5 and V is TRBV24-1; D uncertain. The CDR3 has 16 amino acids. Trimming shortened V by 3 bases and J by 2 bases, and 15 bases separated the two germline ends. The V gene's germline CDR1 is KGHDR and CDR2 SFDVKD. The CDR3 DNA follows: TGTGCCACCAGTGATCCCACGGACGGATCTCAAGAGACCCAGTACTTC. Its translation: CATSDPTDGSQETQYF.

The gene calls are TRBV9 and TRBJ2-5; perhaps D is TRBD1 or TRBD2 (7 bases each). The end of the DNA fits TRBJ2-7 better, so the J call may be wrong. The length of the CDR3 is 18 residues. Germline CDR1 reads SGDLS; CDR2 reads YYNGEE. CDR3 sequence (DNA): TGTGCCAGCAGCCCAGGAATCCGGGGGGAACAGGGGAGGAACGAGCAGTACTTC. Residues: CASSPGIRGEQGRNEQYF.

This chain uses TRBV6-6 with TRBJ1-2, with a possible D match to TRBD1 (5 bases). Per the germline V gene, CDR1 is MNHNY and CDR2 is SVGAGI (reference sequence). The CDR3 is 12 amino acids. The V and J ends lost 8 bases and 8 bases respectively, with 15 bases between them. The CDR3 region has the DNA TGTGCCAGCGGGGGTAGGGCGGAAGGCTACACCTTC. Translated, it gives CASGGRAEGYTF.

The sample holds many counts of this clonotype. The chain couples TRBV3-1 to TRBJ1-1; D not resolved. The germline V and J ends were trimmed by 8 bases and 0 bases, with 4 bases remaining between them. Germline assignment: CDR1 LGHDT and CDR2 YNNKEL (reference sequence). This CDR3 has 11 amino acids. The CDR3 nucleotides are TGTGCCAGCGGGGTGAACACTGAAGCTTTCTTT. Protein: CASGVNTEAFF.

This clonotype showed up just a few times. The chain links TRBV10-3 to TRBJ2-7; 9 nucleotides agree with TRBD2. Germline loops: CDR1 ENHRY, CDR2 SYGVKD. V shed 3 bases and J 6 bases; nucleotides not matched to a gene: 9. The CDR3 totals 15 residues. CDR3 loop: CAISEVAGGPGEQYF. The CDR3 nucleotides read TGTGCCATCAGTGAAGTGGCGGGAGGGCCGGGCGAGCAGTACTTC.

The chain uses TRBV6-2 or TRBV6-3 and TRBJ2-3, with a weak D call TRBD2 (5 bases). V lost 0 bases, J lost 0 bases, and 13 bases lay in between. Per the germline V gene, CDR1 is MNHEY and CDR2 is SVGEGT. This CDR3 contains 17 residues. The CDR3 nucleotides read TGTGCCAGCAGTTACTCGCCGAGCGGCTCAAGCACAGATACGCAGTATTTT. Translating gives CASSYSPSGSSTDTQYF.

This clonotype appeared a few times. This rearrangement joins TRBV28 to TRBJ2-7; D is perhaps TRBD1 (6 bases). The V gene lost 11 bases and the J gene lost 6 bases, with 29 bases spanning the gap. This CDR3 region has 16 residues. CDR1 and CDR2 (germline): MDHEN, SYDVKM. The CDR3, as DNA: TGTGCCGGAGCAAGGGGGACGGCGGAGTCGCTCGGCGAGCAGTACTTC. It encodes CAGARGTAESLGEQYF.